This TCR beta chain is from a study of T cell responses to AZD1222 COVID-19 vaccine. With V trimmed by 2 bases and J by 5 bases, 8 bases remained unmatched. This CDR3 is built from 15 residues. CDR1 is SGHDN, CDR2 FVKESK, per germline. The assay was immunoSEQ multiplex PCR, and TCRdb's table has in-frame clones only and misses some. The sample lists 65,000 to 80,000 clones, roughly 94% occurring once. The rearrangement links TRBV14 to TRBJ1-1; 7 nucleotides align to TRBD1. The starting material was peripheral blood, obtained on day 0 of MenACWY control vaccination. This clonotype was sampled from an adult in good health. The CDR3 spells CASSQLGTVRTEAFF. CDR3 DNA sequence: TGTGCCAGCAGCCAACTCGGGACAGTCAGGACTGAAGCTTTCTTT.